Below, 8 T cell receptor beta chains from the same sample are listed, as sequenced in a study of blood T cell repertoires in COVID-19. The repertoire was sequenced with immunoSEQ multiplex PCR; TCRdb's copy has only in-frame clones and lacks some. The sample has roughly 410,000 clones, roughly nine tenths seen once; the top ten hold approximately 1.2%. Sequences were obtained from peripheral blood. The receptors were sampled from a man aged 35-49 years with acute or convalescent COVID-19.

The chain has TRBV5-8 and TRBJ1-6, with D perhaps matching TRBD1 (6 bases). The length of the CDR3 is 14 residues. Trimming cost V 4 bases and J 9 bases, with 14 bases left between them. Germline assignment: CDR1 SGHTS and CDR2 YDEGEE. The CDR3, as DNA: TGTGCCAGCAGCCCAGGGGAGCGTATTTCACCCCTCCACTTT. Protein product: CASSPGERISPLHF.

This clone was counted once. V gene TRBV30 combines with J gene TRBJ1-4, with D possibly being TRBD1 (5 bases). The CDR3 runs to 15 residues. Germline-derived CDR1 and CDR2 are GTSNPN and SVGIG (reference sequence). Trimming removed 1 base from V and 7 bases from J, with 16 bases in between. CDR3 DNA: TGTGCCTGGAGTGAGGGTAGGGGTGGTACTGAAAAACTGTTTTTT. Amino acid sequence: CAWSEGRGGTEKLFF.

The CDR3: CASSQAGTASYEQYF. The CDR3 DNA sequence: TGTGCCAGCAGCCAAGCCGGGACTGCCTCCTACGAGCAGTACTTC. This chain links TRBV4-2 with TRBJ2-7; TRBD2 is a possible D gene (6 bases). Germline CDR1 and CDR2: LGHNA and YNFKEQ. V shed 1 base and J shed 0 bases, with 10 bases lying between them. The CDR3 is 15 amino acids.

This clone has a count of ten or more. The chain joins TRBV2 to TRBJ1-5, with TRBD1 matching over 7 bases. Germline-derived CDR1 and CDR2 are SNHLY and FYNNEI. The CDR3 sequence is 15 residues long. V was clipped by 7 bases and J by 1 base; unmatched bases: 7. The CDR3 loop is CASTSTGLSNQPQHF. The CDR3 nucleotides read TGTGCCAGCACCTCGACAGGGTTGAGCAATCAGCCCCAGCATTTT.

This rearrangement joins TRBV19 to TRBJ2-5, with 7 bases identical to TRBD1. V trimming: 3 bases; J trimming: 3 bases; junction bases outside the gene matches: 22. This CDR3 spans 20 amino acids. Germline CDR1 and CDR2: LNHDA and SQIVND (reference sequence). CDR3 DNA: TGTGCCAGTAGTATTCTGGGAGTGGAGGACAGGATGATGGGTAAAGAGACCCAGTACTTC. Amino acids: CASSILGVEDRMMGKETQYF. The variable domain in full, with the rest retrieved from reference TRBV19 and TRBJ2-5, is DGGITQSPKYLFRKEGQNVTLSCEQNLNHDAMYWYRQDPGQGLRLIYYSQIVNDFQKGDIAEGYSVSREKKESFPLTVTSAQKNPTAFYLCASSILGVEDRMMGKETQYFGPGTRLLVL.

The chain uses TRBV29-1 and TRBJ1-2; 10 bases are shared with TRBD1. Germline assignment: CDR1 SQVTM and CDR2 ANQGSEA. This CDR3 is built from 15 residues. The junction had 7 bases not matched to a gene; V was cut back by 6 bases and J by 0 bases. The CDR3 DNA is TGCAGCGTCCGGGACAGGGGCCCCACTAACTATGGCTACACCTTC. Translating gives CSVRDRGPTNYGYTF. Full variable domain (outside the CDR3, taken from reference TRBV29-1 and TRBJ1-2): SAVISQKPSRDICQRGTSLTIQCQVDSQVTMMFWYRQQPGQSLTLIATANQGSEATYESGFVIDKFPISRPNLTFSTLTVSNMSPEDSSIYLCSVRDRGPTNYGYTFGSGTRLTVV.

CDR3 sequence reads: CASKPPGGSREKLFF. In nucleotides, the CDR3 is TGTGCCAGCAAACCCCCAGGGGGCTCTAGAGAAAAACTGTTTTTT. The rearrangement uses TRBV6-5 and TRBJ1-4; 8 positions agree with TRBD1. Germline V lookup: CDR1 MNHEY, CDR2 SVGAGI. The CDR3 extends over 15 amino acids. The V and J ends lost 7 bases and 8 bases, in that order; junction bases with no gene match: 12.

CDR3 sequence: CATNIQGVDEQYF. DNA for the CDR3: TGTGCCACCAACATACAGGGCGTGGACGAGCAGTACTTC. The chain couples TRBV5-5 to TRBJ2-7; tentatively, D is TRBD1 (6 bases). This CDR3 is built from 13 residues. Germline assignment: CDR1 SGHKS and CDR2 YYEKEE (reference sequence). The ends were cut back, 9 bases at V and 5 bases at J, with 18 bases in the middle. Combining the CDR3 with reference TRBV5-5 and TRBJ2-7 gives the whole variable domain DAGVTQSPTHLIKTRGQQVTLRCSPISGHKSVSWYQQVLGQGPQFIFQYYEKEERGRGNFPDRFSARQFPNYSSELNVNALLLGDSALYLCATNIQGVDEQYFGPGTRLTVT.